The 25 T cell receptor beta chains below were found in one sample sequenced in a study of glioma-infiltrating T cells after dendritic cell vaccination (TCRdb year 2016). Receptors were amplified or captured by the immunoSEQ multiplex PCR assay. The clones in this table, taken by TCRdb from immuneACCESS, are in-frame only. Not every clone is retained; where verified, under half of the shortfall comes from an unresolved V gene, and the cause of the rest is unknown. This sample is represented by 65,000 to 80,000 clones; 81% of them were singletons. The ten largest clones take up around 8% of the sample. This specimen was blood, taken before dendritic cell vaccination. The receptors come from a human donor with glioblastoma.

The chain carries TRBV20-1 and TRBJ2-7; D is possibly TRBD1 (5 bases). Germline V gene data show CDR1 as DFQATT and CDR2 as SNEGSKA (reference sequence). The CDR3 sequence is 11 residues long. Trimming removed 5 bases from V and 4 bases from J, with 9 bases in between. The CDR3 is CSALDRYEQYF. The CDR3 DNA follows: TGCAGTGCTCTCGACAGATACGAGCAGTACTTC.

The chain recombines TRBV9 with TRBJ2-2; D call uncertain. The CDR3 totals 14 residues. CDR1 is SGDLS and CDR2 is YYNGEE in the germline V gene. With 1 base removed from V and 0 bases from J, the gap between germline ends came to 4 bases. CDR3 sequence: CASSVSANTGELFF. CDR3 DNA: TGTGCCAGCAGCGTATCAGCGAACACCGGGGAGCTGTTTTTT. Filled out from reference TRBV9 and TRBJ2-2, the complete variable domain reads DSGVTQTPKHLITATGQRVTLRCSPRSGDLSVYWYQQSLDQGLQFLIQYYNGEERAKGNILERFSAQQFPDLHSELNLSSLELGDSALYFCASSVSANTGELFFGEGSRLTVL.

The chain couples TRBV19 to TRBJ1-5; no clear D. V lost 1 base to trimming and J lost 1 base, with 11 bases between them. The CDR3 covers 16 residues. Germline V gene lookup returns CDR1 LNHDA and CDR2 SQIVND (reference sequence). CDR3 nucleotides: TGTGCCAGTAGTATAGTAATCGGGTGGAGCAATCAGCCCCAGCATTTT. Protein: CASSIVIGWSNQPQHF.

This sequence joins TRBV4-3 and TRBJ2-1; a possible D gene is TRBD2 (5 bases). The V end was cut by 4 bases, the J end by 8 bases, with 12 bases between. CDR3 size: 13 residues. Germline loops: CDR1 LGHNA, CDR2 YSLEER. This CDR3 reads CASSLSPRDEQFF. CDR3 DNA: TGCGCCAGCAGCCTCTCCCCGCGGGATGAGCAGTTCTTC.

CDR3 region: CASSLYREDTQYF. Here the CDR3 DNA reads TGTGCCAGCAGTTTATACAGGGAAGATACGCAGTATTTT. The J gene is TRBJ2-3, the V gene TRBV27; perhaps TRBD1 as D (6 bases). The germline CDR1 and CDR2 sequences are MNHEY and SMNVEV (reference sequence). This CDR3 is built from 13 residues. The V gene lost 1 base and the J gene lost 5 bases, with 7 bases spanning the gap.

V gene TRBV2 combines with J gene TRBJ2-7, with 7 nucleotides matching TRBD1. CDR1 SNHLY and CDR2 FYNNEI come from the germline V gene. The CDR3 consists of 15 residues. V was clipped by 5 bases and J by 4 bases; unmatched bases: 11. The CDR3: CASSLGIGGTYEQYF. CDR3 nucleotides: TGTGCCAGCAGTTTAGGGATAGGGGGCACGTACGAGCAGTACTTC.

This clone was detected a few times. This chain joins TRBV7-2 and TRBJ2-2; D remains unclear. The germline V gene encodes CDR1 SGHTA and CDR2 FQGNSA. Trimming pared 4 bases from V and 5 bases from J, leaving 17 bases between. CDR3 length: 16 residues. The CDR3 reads CASSSTRLVGTGELFF. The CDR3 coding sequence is TGTGCCAGCAGCTCGACCCGGCTAGTCGGGACCGGGGAGCTGTTTTTT.

This CDR3 is CASRSTGNTEAFF. The DNA for the CDR3 is TGTGCCAGCAGGTCGACAGGGAACACTGAAGCTTTCTTT. The V gene is TRBV6-5, the J gene TRBJ1-1, with D tentatively TRBD1 (6 bases). The CDR3 covers 13 residues. Germline CDR1 MNHEY, CDR2 SVGAGI. Trimming took 6 bases from V and 1 from J, leaving 9 bases between them.

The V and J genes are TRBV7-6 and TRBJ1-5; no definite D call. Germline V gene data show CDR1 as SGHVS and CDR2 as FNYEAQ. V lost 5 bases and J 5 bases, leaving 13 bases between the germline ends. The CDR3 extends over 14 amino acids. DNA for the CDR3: TGTGCCAGCAGCCGACTCCCCGGGGATCAGCCCCAGCATTTT. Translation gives CASSRLPGDQPQHF.

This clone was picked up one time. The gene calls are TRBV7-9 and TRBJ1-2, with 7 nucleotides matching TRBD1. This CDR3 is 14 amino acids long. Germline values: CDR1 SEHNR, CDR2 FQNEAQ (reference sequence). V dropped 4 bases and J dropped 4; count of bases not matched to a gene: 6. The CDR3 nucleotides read TGTGCCAGCAGCTCATCCGGACAGGTCTATGGCTACACCTTC. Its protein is CASSSSGQVYGYTF.

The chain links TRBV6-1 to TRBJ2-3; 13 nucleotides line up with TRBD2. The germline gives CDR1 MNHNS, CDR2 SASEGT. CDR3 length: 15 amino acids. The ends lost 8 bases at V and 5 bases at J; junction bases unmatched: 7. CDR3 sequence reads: CASYFGTSGIDTQYF. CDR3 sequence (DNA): TGTGCCAGCTACTTCGGGACTAGCGGGATAGATACGCAGTATTTT.

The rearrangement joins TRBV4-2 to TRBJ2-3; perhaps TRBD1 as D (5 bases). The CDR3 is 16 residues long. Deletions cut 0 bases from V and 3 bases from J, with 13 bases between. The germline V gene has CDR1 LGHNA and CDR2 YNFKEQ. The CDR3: CASSQDWQGGTDTQYF. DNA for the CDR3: TGTGCCAGCAGCCAAGATTGGCAGGGTGGAACAGATACGCAGTATTTT.

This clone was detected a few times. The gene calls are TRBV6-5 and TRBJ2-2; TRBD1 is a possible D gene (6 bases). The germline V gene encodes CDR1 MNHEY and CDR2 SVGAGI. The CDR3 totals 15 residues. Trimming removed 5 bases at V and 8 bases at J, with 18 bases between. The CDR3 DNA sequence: TGTGCCAGCAGTCCCCAAGGGGGTTCTGTTGGGGAGCTGTTTTTT. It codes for CASSPQGGSVGELFF.

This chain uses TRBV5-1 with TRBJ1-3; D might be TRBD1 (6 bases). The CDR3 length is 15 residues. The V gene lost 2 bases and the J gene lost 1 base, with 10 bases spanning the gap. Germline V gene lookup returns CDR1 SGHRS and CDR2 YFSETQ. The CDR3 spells CASSLQGLSGNTIYF. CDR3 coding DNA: TGCGCCAGCAGCTTACAGGGTTTGTCTGGAAACACCATATATTTT.

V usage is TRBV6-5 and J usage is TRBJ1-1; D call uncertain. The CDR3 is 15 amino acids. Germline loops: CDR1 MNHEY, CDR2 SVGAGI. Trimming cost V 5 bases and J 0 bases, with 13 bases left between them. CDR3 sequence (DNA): TGTGCCAGCAGTAAACGACAAAGCATGAACACTGAAGCTTTCTTT. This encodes CASSKRQSMNTEAFF.

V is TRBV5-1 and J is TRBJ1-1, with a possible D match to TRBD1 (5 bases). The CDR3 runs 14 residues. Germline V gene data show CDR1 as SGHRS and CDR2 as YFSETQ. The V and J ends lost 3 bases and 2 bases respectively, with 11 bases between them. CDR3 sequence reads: CASSSGGGNTEAFF. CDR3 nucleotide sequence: TGCGCCAGCAGCTCGGGCGGGGGTAACACTGAAGCTTTCTTT.

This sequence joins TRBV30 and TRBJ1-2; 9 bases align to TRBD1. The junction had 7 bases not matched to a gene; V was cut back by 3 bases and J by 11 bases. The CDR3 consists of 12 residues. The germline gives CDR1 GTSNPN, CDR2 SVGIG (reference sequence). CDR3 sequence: CAWSRTGASYTF. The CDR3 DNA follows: TGTGCCTGGAGCCGGACAGGGGCGAGTTACACCTTC.

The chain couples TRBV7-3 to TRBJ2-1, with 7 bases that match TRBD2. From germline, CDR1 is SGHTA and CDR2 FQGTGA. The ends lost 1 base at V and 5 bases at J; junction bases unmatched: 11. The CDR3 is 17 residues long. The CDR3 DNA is TGTGCCAGCAGCTTAATGGGGCTAGCGGACCTCAACAATGAGCAGTTCTTC. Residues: CASSLMGLADLNNEQFF.

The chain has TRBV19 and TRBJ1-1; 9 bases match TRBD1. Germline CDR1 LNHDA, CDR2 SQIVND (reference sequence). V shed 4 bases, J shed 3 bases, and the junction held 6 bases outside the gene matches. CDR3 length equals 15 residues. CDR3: CASSKGTGRDTEAFF. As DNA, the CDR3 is TGTGCCAGTAGTAAGGGGACAGGGCGAGACACTGAAGCTTTCTTT.

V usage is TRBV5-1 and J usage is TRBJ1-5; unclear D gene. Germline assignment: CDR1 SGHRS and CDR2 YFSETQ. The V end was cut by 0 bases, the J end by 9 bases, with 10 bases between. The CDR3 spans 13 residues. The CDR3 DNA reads TGCGCCAGCAGCTTGGGAAGTGAGTGGCCCCAGCATTTT. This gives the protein CASSLGSEWPQHF.

Written as DNA, the CDR3 is TGTGCCAGCAGTTACCGCGCCGAGGGAGAGCAGTACTTC. Translating it yields CASSYRAEGEQYF. The gene calls are TRBV6-5 and TRBJ2-7, with a weak D call TRBD2 (5 bases). V was trimmed by 2 bases and J by 7 bases, leaving 12 bases between them. The CDR3 extends over 13 amino acids. The germline CDR1 and CDR2 sequences are MNHEY and SVGAGI.

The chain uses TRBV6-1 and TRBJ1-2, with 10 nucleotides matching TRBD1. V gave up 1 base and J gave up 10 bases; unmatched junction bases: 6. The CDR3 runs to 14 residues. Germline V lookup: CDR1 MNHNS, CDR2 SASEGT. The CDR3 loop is CASSEDPTGGDYTF. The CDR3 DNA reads TGTGCCAGCAGTGAAGATCCGACAGGGGGCGACTACACCTTC.

The CDR3 region has the DNA TGCGCCAGCAGCTCCAGCACCGGGACAGGGAGTTCACCCCTCCACTTT. Translating it yields CASSSSTGTGSSPLHF. The rearrangement links TRBV5-1 to TRBJ1-6; 9 bases agree with TRBD1. With V trimmed by 3 bases and J by 9 bases, 10 bases remained unmatched. CDR3 length: 16 amino acids. The germline V gene encodes CDR1 SGHRS and CDR2 YFSETQ.

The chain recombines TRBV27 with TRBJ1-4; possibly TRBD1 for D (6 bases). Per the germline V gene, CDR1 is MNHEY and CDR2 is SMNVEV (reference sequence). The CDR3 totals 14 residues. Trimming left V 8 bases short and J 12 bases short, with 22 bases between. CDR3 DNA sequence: TGTGCCAGCGCAATAGGCGGACAGCGGAAGGAACTGTTTTTT. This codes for CASAIGGQRKELFF.

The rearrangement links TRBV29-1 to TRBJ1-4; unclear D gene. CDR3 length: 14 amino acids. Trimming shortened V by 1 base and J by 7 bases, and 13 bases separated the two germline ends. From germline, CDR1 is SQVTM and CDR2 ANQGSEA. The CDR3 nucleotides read TGCAGCGTTGAAGTAGGCTCAGGAGGTGAAAAACTGTTTTTT. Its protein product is CSVEVGSGGEKLFF.